This entry lists 32 T cell receptor beta chains sequenced from one sample in a study of a mutant IDH1 vaccine in newly diagnosed glioma. No cognate antigen is known for these TCRs. Using immunoSEQ multiplex PCR, the repertoire was profiled, and TCRdb retains in-frame clones only, with some absent. The repertoire has some 63,000 clones, 74% of them found once; the top ten carry roughly 4.3%. The time point is: week 35, safety follow-up. Vaccination used 300 ug of mutant IDH1 20-mer peptide per dose, with topical imiquimod. The specimen was PBMCs, collected from a glioma patient whose treatment included an IDH1 peptide vaccine. The receptors shown here come from a man aged 50-59 years with glioma.

J is TRBJ1-1 and V is TRBV30, with D perhaps matching TRBD1 (5 bases). The CDR3 covers 12 residues. Looked up from germline, CDR1 is GTSNPN and CDR2 is SVGIG (reference sequence). The V gene lost 4 bases and the J gene lost 6 bases, with 12 bases spanning the gap. CDR3 DNA sequence: TGTGCCTGGAACCGGGACGGCTCTGAAGCTTTCTTT. Amino acid sequence: CAWNRDGSEAFF.

V usage is TRBV10-3 and J usage is TRBJ1-1, with a possible D match to TRBD1 (5 bases). V lost 11 bases and J 4 bases, leaving 17 bases between the germline ends. The CDR3 consists of 13 residues. Germline CDR1 and CDR2: ENHRY and SYGVKD. CDR3 bases: TGTGCCTCTCATGACAGAATTTCCACTGAAGCTTTCTTT. It specifies CASHDRISTEAFF.

The chain carries TRBV10-3 and TRBJ1-4; weak D call: TRBD1 (5 bases). CDR3 length: 13 amino acids. The germline V gene encodes CDR1 ENHRY and CDR2 SYGVKD. Deletions cut 3 bases from V and 7 bases from J, with 9 bases between. The DNA for the CDR3 is TGTGCCATCAGTGACCAGGGTGGTGAAAAACTGTTTTTT. It codes for CAISDQGGEKLFF.

The chain recombines TRBV6-5 with TRBJ2-1; 9 bases align to TRBD2. Unmatched junction bases numbered 8, after V lost 4 bases and J lost 4 bases. This CDR3 has 16 amino acids. CDR1 and CDR2 from the germline V gene are MNHEY and SVGAGI. CDR3 in amino acids: CASSLGGGGGYNEQFF. CDR3 DNA: TGTGCCAGCAGTTTGGGTGGCGGGGGGGGATACAATGAGCAGTTCTTC.

The chain links TRBV27 to TRBJ1-2; D gene ambiguous. Germline V gene sequence: CDR1 MNHEY, CDR2 SMNVEV (reference sequence). The CDR3 consists of 13 residues. The germline V and J ends were trimmed by 0 bases and 8 bases, with 10 bases remaining between them. This chain's CDR3 is CASSLSGLGGYTF. The CDR3 DNA reads as TGTGCCAGCAGTTTATCAGGACTCGGAGGCTACACCTTC.

This chain joins TRBV5-5 and TRBJ2-7, with D perhaps assigned TRBD1 or TRBD2 (5 bases each). The CDR3 has 13 amino acids. The germline gives CDR1 SGHKS, CDR2 YYEKEE (reference sequence). V lost 3 bases and J 6 bases, leaving 13 bases between the germline ends. The CDR3 coding sequence is TGTGCCAGCAGCTACGGGGCAGACGCCGAGCAGTACTTC. Amino acids: CASSYGADAEQYF.

The J gene is TRBJ2-1, the V gene TRBV23-1; D is ambiguous. TRBV23-1 is an open reading frame, and its role is uncertain. CDR3 size: 11 residues. Trimming took off 6 bases at V and 12 bases at J, with 12 bases between the two ends. The CDR3 DNA reads as TGCGCCAGCAGCATACAGTGGATGCAGTTCTTC. Amino acids: CASSIQWMQFF.

The V call is TRBV4-3, the J call TRBJ1-1, with no clear D. The CDR3 extends over 15 amino acids. V dropped 4 bases and J dropped 3 bases, with 15 bases sitting between them. The germline gives CDR1 LGHNA, CDR2 YSLEER. CDR3: CASSRAIDGYTEAFF. CDR3 bases: TGCGCCAGCAGCCGAGCGATTGACGGGTACACTGAAGCTTTCTTT.

V gene TRBV25-1 combines with J gene TRBJ1-4; a possible D gene is TRBD1 (5 bases). CDR3 size: 12 residues. CDR1 MGHDK and CDR2 SYGVNS come from the germline V gene. V lost 8 bases and J lost 4, with 8 bases in between. CDR3 sequence reads: CASGHFNEKLFF. The CDR3 DNA sequence: TGTGCCAGCGGACACTTTAATGAAAAACTGTTTTTT.

CDR3 sequence: CSVESRDSYEQYF. As DNA, the CDR3 is TGCAGCGTTGAATCCAGAGACTCCTACGAGCAGTACTTC. The chain joins TRBV29-1 to TRBJ2-7; D gene unclear. The CDR3 has 13 residues. V was trimmed by 2 bases and J by 0 bases, leaving 8 bases between them. Germline CDR1 and CDR2: SQVTM and ANQGSEA.

The rearrangement joins TRBV18 to TRBJ1-1; D unresolved. This CDR3 is 14 amino acids long. V was clipped by 0 bases and J by 6 bases, with 11 bases between them. Germline assignment: CDR1 KGHSH and CDR2 LQKENI. CDR3 sequence (DNA): TGTGCCAGCTCACCACCTTCGGTCCACGCTGAAGCTTTCTTT. Its translation is CASSPPSVHAEAFF.

V is TRBV5-4 and J is TRBJ2-5; TRBD1 matches 10 bases. The length of the CDR3 is 14 residues. Germline CDR1 is SGHNT and CDR2 is YYREEE (reference sequence). The V segment lost 4 bases and the J segment 2 bases; nucleotides outside the gene matches: 2. The CDR3 nucleotides are TGTGCCAGCAGCGGGACAGGGGCACAAGAGACCCAGTACTTC. This codes for CASSGTGAQETQYF.

In this sample, this clone turned up a few times. The chain links TRBV27 to TRBJ2-3, with D tentatively TRBD1 (6 bases). V was clipped by 3 bases and J by 6 bases, with 13 bases between them. Looked up from germline, CDR1 is MNHEY and CDR2 is SMNVEV (reference sequence). This CDR3 spans 14 amino acids. CDR3 bases: TGTGCCAGCAGTTTGGGTCAGGGGTACGATACGCAGTATTTT. Its translation is CASSLGQGYDTQYF.

The chain carries TRBV5-4 and TRBJ2-5; perhaps TRBD2 as D (6 bases). The V and J ends lost 0 bases and 3 bases respectively, with 6 bases between them. Germline-derived CDR1 and CDR2 are SGHNT and YYREEE (reference sequence). This CDR3 is 13 amino acids long. This CDR3 is CASSLGGEETQYF. DNA of the CDR3: TGTGCCAGCAGCTTGGGCGGGGAAGAGACCCAGTACTTC.

The gene calls are TRBV29-1 and TRBJ2-7; 9 bases align to TRBD1. The germline CDR1 and CDR2 sequences are SQVTM and ANQGSEA. J gave up 2 bases and V 4 bases, and 15 bases lay outside the gene matches. This CDR3 region has 17 residues. The CDR3 DNA reads TGCAGCGTTGCCGCCCTCTCCCGGGACAGGGTAGCCTACGAGCAGTACTTC. Its translation is CSVAALSRDRVAYEQYF.

This chain links TRBV7-8 with TRBJ2-3; D is possibly TRBD1 (5 bases). Germline assignment: CDR1 SGHVS and CDR2 FQNEAQ. The CDR3 extends over 16 amino acids. The V end was cut by 2 bases, the J end by 1 base, with 13 bases between. The CDR3 DNA is TGTGCCAGCAGCTTACAGGGTCAAGTAGGCACAGATACGCAGTATTTT. Its protein product is CASSLQGQVGTDTQYF.

This CDR3 is CASSSQGDGEKLFF. The CDR3 DNA sequence: TGTGCCAGCAGCTCACAGGGCGATGGTGAAAAACTGTTTTTT. V usage is TRBV7-9 and J usage is TRBJ1-4, with a possible D match to TRBD1 (6 bases). This CDR3 contains 14 residues. V dropped 4 bases and J dropped 7 bases, with 13 bases sitting between them. The germline gives CDR1 SEHNR, CDR2 FQNEAQ (reference sequence).

V gene TRBV2 combines with J gene TRBJ1-4, with TRBD1 identical over 8 bases. The germline CDR1 and CDR2 sequences are SNHLY and FYNNEI. Unmatched junction bases numbered 4, after V lost 6 bases and J lost 7 bases. This CDR3 is 13 amino acids long. The CDR3 coding sequence is TGTGCCAGCAGACTCGACAGGGGTGAAAAACTGTTTTTT. This gives the protein CASRLDRGEKLFF. Together with reference TRBV2 and TRBJ1-4, the CDR3 gives the full variable domain: EPEVTQTPSHQVTQMGQEVILRCVPISNHLYFYWYRQILGQKVEFLVSFYNNEISEKSEIFDDQFSVERPDGSNFTLKIRSTKLEDSAMYFCASRLDRGEKLFFGSGTQLSVL.

This CDR3 is CASSRRGGTNYGYTF. The DNA of the CDR3 is TGTGCCAGCAGCCGCCGGGGGGGGACTAACTATGGCTACACCTTC. The chain is built from TRBV5-6 and TRBJ1-2; maybe TRBD1 (5 bases). Germline V gene sequence: CDR1 SGHDT, CDR2 YYEEEE. This CDR3 has 15 amino acids. With 4 bases removed from V and 0 bases from J, the gap between germline ends came to 13 bases.

The genes are TRBV19 and TRBJ1-1; D is unclear. The V end lost 6 bases, the J end lost 2 bases, and 13 bases lay between the germline ends. Looked up from germline, CDR1 is LNHDA and CDR2 is SQIVND (reference sequence). The CDR3 runs 14 residues. The CDR3 DNA reads TGTGCCAGTAGACCAGTCCCTTCCAACACTGAAGCTTTCTTT. This sequence encodes CASRPVPSNTEAFF.

The rearrangement links TRBV4-1 to TRBJ1-1, with D unresolved. The CDR3 covers 14 residues. V lost 0 bases, J lost 8 bases, and 13 bases lay in between. Germline lookup yields CDR1 MGHRA and CDR2 YSYEKL. The CDR3 sequence is CASSQDDWTVEAFF. CDR3 nucleotide sequence: TGCGCCAGCAGCCAAGATGACTGGACGGTGGAAGCTTTCTTT.

V is TRBV6-6 and J is TRBJ1-1, with 10 bases that match TRBD1. The length of the CDR3 is 14 residues. The trim removed 5 bases at V and 5 bases at J, leaving 5 bases unmatched. Per the germline V gene, CDR1 is MNHNY and CDR2 is SVGAGI (reference sequence). CDR3 sequence reads: CASSRDRGGTEAFF. DNA for the CDR3: TGTGCCAGCAGTCGGGACAGGGGAGGAACTGAAGCTTTCTTT.

In its sample, this clone was seen once. This chain joins TRBV15 and TRBJ1-2, with 9 bases fitting TRBD1. The germline CDR1 and CDR2 sequences are LNHNV and YYDKDF (reference sequence). CDR3 size: 18 residues. With V trimmed by 3 bases and J by 0 bases, 11 bases remained unmatched. Here the CDR3 DNA reads TGTGCCACCAGCAGGAGTTCTACAGGGGGCCGTGCTAACTATGGCTACACCTTC. This gives the protein CATSRSSTGGRANYGYTF. Supplemented by reference TRBV15 and TRBJ1-2, the full variable domain reads DAMVIQNPRYQVTQFGKPVTLSCSQTLNHNVMYWYQQKSSQAPKLLFHYYDKDFNNEADTPDNFQSRRPNTSFCFLDIRSPGLGDTAMYLCATSRSSTGGRANYGYTFGSGTRLTVV.

V gene TRBV5-1 combines with J gene TRBJ2-1; no clear D. The germline V and J ends were trimmed by 4 bases and 7 bases, with 9 bases remaining between them. The germline V gene encodes CDR1 SGHRS and CDR2 YFSETQ. The CDR3 has 12 residues. The chain's CDR3 is CASSHGRNEQFF. The CDR3 DNA reads as TGCGCCAGCAGCCACGGACGGAATGAGCAGTTCTTC.

The chain joins TRBV28 to TRBJ1-5; a possible D gene is TRBD1 (6 bases). The CDR3 is 14 amino acids. Trimming took 5 bases from V and 1 from J, leaving 9 bases between them. CDR1 is MDHEN and CDR2 is SYDVKM in the germline V gene. The CDR3 sequence is CASSIQGSNQPQHF. The CDR3 DNA reads TGTGCCAGCAGTATACAGGGAAGCAATCAGCCCCAGCATTTT.

The gene calls are TRBV6-5 and TRBJ1-2; 8 positions agree with TRBD1. CDR3 length: 13 amino acids. Germline-derived CDR1 and CDR2 are MNHEY and SVGAGI. V gave up 6 bases and J gave up 6 bases; unmatched junction bases: 6. CDR3 amino acids: CASSAGGADGYTF. The DNA for the CDR3 is TGTGCCAGCAGCGCAGGGGGCGCGGATGGCTACACCTTC.

The table lists this clone with a few counts. This specimen includes other DNA sequences encoding the same CDR3. This chain joins TRBV27 and TRBJ1-1, with D unresolved. CDR3 length: 13 amino acids. Per the germline V gene, CDR1 is MNHEY and CDR2 is SMNVEV (reference sequence). V lost 2 bases to trimming and J lost 1 base, with 5 bases between them. CDR3 region: CASSLVGNTEAFF. As DNA, the CDR3 is TGTGCCAGCAGTTTAGTCGGGAACACTGAAGCTTTCTTT.

The chain recombines TRBV4-2 with TRBJ2-5; D is unclear. This CDR3 spans 14 amino acids. Germline lookup yields CDR1 LGHNA and CDR2 YNFKEQ. Deletions cut 4 bases from V and 2 bases from J, with 11 bases between. This CDR3 is CASSPRVRQETQYF. CDR3 nucleotides: TGTGCCAGCAGCCCCCGGGTTAGGCAAGAGACCCAGTACTTC.

The rearrangement uses TRBV5-5 and TRBJ2-2; D ambiguous. Germline assignment: CDR1 SGHKS and CDR2 YYEKEE (reference sequence). The length of the CDR3 is 15 residues. V shed 4 bases and J shed 7 bases, with 17 bases lying between them. CDR3 in amino acids: CASSPEVGFGGELFF. DNA of the CDR3: TGTGCCAGCAGCCCCGAGGTGGGTTTCGGCGGGGAGCTGTTTTTT.

The gene calls are TRBV9 and TRBJ1-5, with 9 bases identical to TRBD1. There are 15 residues in the CDR3. V lost 3 bases to trimming and J lost 4 bases; unmatched junction nucleotides: 5. CDR1 and CDR2 (germline): SGDLS, YYNGEE. The CDR3 loop reads CASSAGTGNNQPQHF. The DNA for the CDR3 is TGTGCCAGCAGCGCCGGGACAGGGAATAATCAGCCCCAGCATTTT.

The rearrangement links TRBV27 to TRBJ1-1; 7 positions match TRBD1. In germline, CDR1 is MNHEY, CDR2 SMNVEV (reference sequence). The CDR3 is 13 amino acids. V was pared by 6 bases and J by 4 bases, with 5 bases of the junction left unmatched. In nucleotides, the CDR3 is TGTGCCAGCAGCTTACAGGGGCCCACTGAAGCTTTCTTT. It yields the protein CASSLQGPTEAFF.

This clone was counted between two and nine times. The chain is built from TRBV7-2 and TRBJ1-4; 9 bases align to TRBD1. The length of the CDR3 is 14 residues. Germline CDR1 and CDR2: SGHTA and FQGNSA. V was clipped by 4 bases and J by 6 bases; unmatched bases: 3. The CDR3 here is CASSSGTGYEKLFF. The DNA of the CDR3 is TGTGCCAGCAGCTCCGGGACAGGGTATGAAAAACTGTTTTTT.